Following are 23 T cell receptor beta chains from one sample sequenced in a study of CD8 T cells in Susac syndrome. With random hexamers, reverse transcription was performed on roughly 0.5 to 1 ug of RNA. TCRdb re-analysed the immunoSEQ multiplex PCR reads in MiXCR, keeping a single row per CDR3 protein. Of about 430,000 distinct CDR3 sequences listed, more than 80% are singletons. Sample: CD8+ T cells from PBMCs. These receptors were obtained from a human donor with multiple sclerosis.

The chain has TRBV7-9 and TRBJ2-7; the D gene is possibly TRBD1 (5 bases). The V and J ends lost 5 bases and 3 bases respectively, with 11 bases between them. The CDR3 length is 13 residues. Germline V gene lookup returns CDR1 SEHNR and CDR2 FQNEAQ (reference sequence). This CDR3 reads CASSPLQGYEQYF. The CDR3 coding sequence is TGTGCCAGCAGCCCCCTCCAGGGCTACGAGCAGTACTTC.

The J gene is TRBJ1-2, the V gene TRBV5-5, with D hard to call. V lost 0 bases to trimming and J lost 2 bases, with 11 bases between them. Per germline, CDR1 SGHKS and CDR2 YYEKEE (reference sequence). The CDR3 is 15 amino acids. CDR3: CASSLALALNYGYTF. The CDR3, as DNA: TGTGCCAGCAGCTTGGCGCTGGCCCTAAACTATGGCTACACCTTC.

This clonotype was seen just once. The chain links TRBV5-4 to TRBJ1-1, with D possibly TRBD1 on 6 matching bases. The germline V gene has CDR1 SGHNT and CDR2 YYREEE (reference sequence). Trimming removed 4 bases at V and 6 bases at J, with 31 bases between. This CDR3 is 19 amino acids long. The CDR3: CASSDFSGDTTLGAAEAFF. In nucleotides, the CDR3 is TGTGCCAGCAGCGATTTTTCGGGGGACACTACCTTAGGGGCCGCTGAAGCTTTCTTT.

The chain combines TRBV4-1 with TRBJ1-5; D gene uncertain. The V gene lost 1 base and the J gene lost 9 bases, with 7 bases spanning the gap. There are 12 residues in the CDR3. Germline V gene sequence: CDR1 MGHRA, CDR2 YSYEKL. CDR3 DNA: TGCGCCAGCAGCCAAGCGGGTGGGCCCCAGCATTTT. Protein: CASSQAGGPQHF.

The chain carries TRBV27 and TRBJ1-5, with unresolved D. V was cut by 5 bases and J by 4 bases, with 12 bases left in between. This CDR3 has 14 amino acids. CDR1 and CDR2 from the germline V gene are MNHEY and SMNVEV (reference sequence). The CDR3 reads CASSHEASNQPQHF. CDR3 bases: TGTGCCAGCAGTCACGAGGCTTCTAATCAGCCCCAGCATTTT.

V is TRBV27 and J is TRBJ2-3; 11 bases align to TRBD2. Germline CDR1 is MNHEY and CDR2 is SMNVEV (reference sequence). The CDR3 is made up of 19 amino acids. Trimming at V came to 4 bases and at J to 3 bases, leaving 15 bases not matched to a gene. The CDR3 DNA reads TGTGCCAGCAGTTCCCGGGACTTACTACTAGCGGGAGTAACAGATACGCAGTATTTT. It codes for CASSSRDLLLAGVTDTQYF.

The chain carries TRBV4-1 and TRBJ2-7, with D perhaps matching TRBD2 (5 bases). V shed 0 bases and J shed 2 bases, with 17 bases lying between them. The CDR3 loop spans 17 amino acids. CDR1 is MGHRA and CDR2 is YSYEKL in the germline V gene. The CDR3 region is CASSQDSIAGEAYEQYF. In nucleotides, the CDR3 is TGCGCCAGCAGCCAAGATAGCATCGCGGGCGAAGCCTACGAGCAGTACTTC.

V usage is TRBV6-5 and J usage is TRBJ2-5, with 7 bases lining up with TRBD1. The J segment lost 1 base and the V segment lost 6 bases, leaving 2 bases of the junction unmatched. The CDR3 spans 13 residues. Germline CDR1 MNHEY, CDR2 SVGAGI. DNA of the CDR3: TGTGCCAGCAGCGACAGGGCCCAAGAGACCCAGTACTTC. This encodes CASSDRAQETQYF.

This clonotype came up once. The chain has TRBV12-3 or TRBV12-4 and TRBJ2-5; 14 nucleotides align to TRBD2. With V trimmed by 6 bases and J by 3 bases, 3 bases remained unmatched. CDR3 length: 15 residues. CDR3 coding DNA: TGTGCCAGCAGCCGACTAGCGGGGGGGGAAGAGACCCAGTACTTC. As protein: CASSRLAGGEETQYF.

The chain combines TRBV3-1 with TRBJ2-7; tentatively, D is TRBD1 (6 bases). Trimming shortened V by 0 bases and J by 0 bases, and 9 bases separated the two germline ends. The CDR3 loop spans 15 amino acids. Germline values: CDR1 LGHDT, CDR2 YNNKEL (reference sequence). The CDR3: CASSQELGASYEQYF. The CDR3 DNA reads as TGTGCCAGCAGCCAAGAGTTGGGGGCCTCCTACGAGCAGTACTTC.

The chain links TRBV9 to TRBJ2-2; D uncertain. Trimming removed 2 bases at V and 4 bases at J, with 6 bases between. Germline assignment: CDR1 SGDLS and CDR2 YYNGEE. The length of the CDR3 is 13 residues. This chain's CDR3 is CASSVVSTGELFF. The DNA of the CDR3 is TGTGCCAGCAGCGTGGTGAGCACCGGGGAGCTGTTTTTT.

This clonotype was seen only a few times. The chain is built from TRBV12-3 or TRBV12-4 and TRBJ2-1; D is unclear. V gave up 3 bases and J gave up 7 bases, with 10 bases separating them. The CDR3 spans 13 residues. CDR3 protein: CASSLSPQNEQFF. The CDR3 region has the DNA TGTGCCAGCAGTTTGTCACCTCAGAATGAGCAGTTCTTC.

The J gene is TRBJ2-2, the V gene TRBV27, with D unclear. Germline-derived CDR1 and CDR2 are MNHEY and SMNVEV (reference sequence). V lost 9 bases and J 0 bases, leaving 8 bases between the germline ends. The CDR3 spans 13 residues. The CDR3 DNA follows: TGTGCCAGTACCCTTTCGAACACCGGGGAGCTGTTTTTT. It specifies CASTLSNTGELFF.

The CDR3 DNA reads TGCGCCAGCAGCCTCCCCCAGGGTTACCAGTACTTC. Residues: CASSLPQGYQYF. The genes are TRBV4-1 and TRBJ2-5, with a tentative D call TRBD1 (5 bases). Germline assignment: CDR1 MGHRA and CDR2 YSYEKL. Deletions cut 4 bases from V and 10 bases from J, with 13 bases between. The CDR3 is 12 amino acids.

This clonotype was found a few times. The V call is TRBV19, the J call TRBJ2-2; D is unresolved. Trimming shortened V by 7 bases and J by 4 bases, and 4 bases separated the two germline ends. CDR1 and CDR2 (germline): LNHDA, SQIVND (reference sequence). CDR3 length equals 11 residues. In DNA, the CDR3 is TGTGCCAGTACGGGCACCGGGGAGCTGTTTTTT. Translating it yields CASTGTGELFF.

As DNA, the CDR3 is TGTGCCTGGAGGTACAACACCGGGGAGCTGTTTTTT. Translated, it gives CAWRYNTGELFF. This sequence joins TRBV30 and TRBJ2-2, with D hard to call. There are 12 residues in the CDR3. Trimming left V 3 bases short and J 2 bases short, with 4 bases between. The germline V gene encodes CDR1 GTSNPN and CDR2 SVGIG (reference sequence).

The rearrangement uses TRBV6-1 and TRBJ1-5, with D unresolved. This CDR3 has 12 amino acids. In germline, CDR1 is MNHNS, CDR2 SASEGT. V lost 10 bases and J lost 7, with 14 bases in between. CDR3: CATSVKRQPQHF. In DNA form, the CDR3 reads TGTGCCACATCGGTAAAACGACAGCCCCAGCATTTT.

This chain links TRBV21-1 with TRBJ1-4; the table calls TRBD1, which could not be checked here. TRBV21-1 is a pseudogene segment. This CDR3 spans 19 amino acids. CDR3 region: CASSKVRGNGQGPNEKLFF. CDR3 nucleotides: TGTGCCAGCAGCAAAGTACGCGGAAATGGACAGGGGCCTAATGAAAAACTGTTTTTT.

This rearrangement joins TRBV7-3 to TRBJ2-3; D is unresolved. The CDR3 is 13 residues long. The germline CDR1 and CDR2 sequences are SGHTA and FQGTGA. Trimming removed 1 base from V and 6 bases from J, with 8 bases in between. The CDR3 protein is CASSLKPVDTQYF. CDR3 in DNA: TGTGCCAGCAGCTTAAAACCGGTTGATACGCAGTATTTT.

The chain has TRBV18 and TRBJ2-7, with a tentative D call TRBD1 (5 bases). Trimming cost V 3 bases and J 3 bases, with 12 bases left between them. Germline CDR1 is KGHSH and CDR2 is LQKENI. This CDR3 region has 14 residues. This chain's CDR3 is CASSPGPHIYEQYF. The CDR3, as DNA: TGTGCCAGCTCACCGGGGCCGCATATCTACGAGCAGTACTTC. The full variable domain, in which reference TRBV18 and TRBJ2-7 provide the parts outside the CDR3, is NAGVMQNPRHLVRRRGQEARLRCSPMKGHSHVYWYRQLPEEGLKFMVYLQKENIIDESGMPKERFSAEFPKEGPSILRIQQVVRGDSAAYFCASSPGPHIYEQYFGPGTRLTVT.

This clonotype has more than one count but fewer than ten. The rearrangement uses TRBV27 and TRBJ1-1, with D uncertain. Trimming pared 0 bases from V and 6 bases from J, leaving 8 bases between. The CDR3 has 13 residues. The germline V gene has CDR1 MNHEY and CDR2 SMNVEV (reference sequence). In DNA form, the CDR3 reads TGTGCCAGCAGTTTATCGGCAGGCGCTGAAGCTTTCTTT. This sequence encodes CASSLSAGAEAFF.

The chain combines TRBV28 with TRBJ1-5; no clear D gene. The CDR3 sequence is 16 residues long. Looked up from germline, CDR1 is MDHEN and CDR2 is SYDVKM. V was clipped by 5 bases and J by 3 bases, with 17 bases between them. CDR3 region: CASSNIGVENNQPQHF. The CDR3, as DNA: TGTGCCAGCAGTAATATCGGGGTCGAGAACAATCAGCCCCAGCATTTT.

The genes are TRBV27 and TRBJ1-2, with 9 bases aligning to TRBD1. With V trimmed by 1 base and J by 6 bases, 9 bases remained unmatched. Germline CDR1 and CDR2: MNHEY and SMNVEV (reference sequence). The CDR3 contains 16 residues. CDR3 DNA sequence: TGTGCCAGCAGTTTATTCGCCTCAGGGACAGGGAATGGCTACACCTTC. Translation: CASSLFASGTGNGYTF.